The 8 T cell receptor beta chains in this list originate from one sample, sequenced in a study of cytotoxic CD8 clonotypes in ibrutinib-treated CLL. Sequencing used immunoSEQ multiplex PCR; TCRdb keeps in-frame clones, though not all of them. The data show 110,000 to 150,000 clones, about 70% seen once. The sequencing used PBMCs, collected after 24 months of ibrutinib treatment. These receptors were obtained from a human donor with chronic lymphocytic leukemia.

This clone has a handful of counts. This rearrangement joins TRBV18 to TRBJ1-6; 7 positions match TRBD1. Germline CDR1 is KGHSH and CDR2 is LQKENI. With 6 bases clipped from V and 8 bases from J, the junction kept 10 bases outside the gene matches. This CDR3 comprises 15 residues. CDR3 DNA sequence: TGTGCCAGCTCGGAAAGACAGGGCGGCGATTCACCCCTCCACTTT. Translated, it gives CASSERQGGDSPLHF. Complete variable domain (other parts from reference TRBV18 and TRBJ1-6): NAGVMQNPRHLVRRRGQEARLRCSPMKGHSHVYWYRQLPEEGLKFMVYLQKENIIDESGMPKERFSAEFPKEGPSILRIQQVVRGDSAAYFCASSERQGGDSPLHFGNGTRLTVT.

In its sample, this clone was seen once. The chain employs TRBV11-3 and TRBJ2-2; D might be TRBD1 (6 bases). Germline CDR1 reads SGHNT; CDR2 reads YENEEA. CDR3 length: 14 residues. The V gene lost 5 bases and the J gene lost 3 bases, with 10 bases spanning the gap. The DNA for the CDR3 is TGTGCCAGCAGCCCAGGGGTGGACACCGGGGAGCTGTTTTTT. Encoded protein: CASSPGVDTGELFF.

The gene calls are TRBV13 and TRBJ2-7, with 7 nucleotides matching TRBD2. The CDR3 contains 14 residues. In germline, CDR1 is PRHDT, CDR2 FYEKMQ (reference sequence). Trimming at V came to 0 bases and at J to 3 bases, leaving 2 bases not matched to a gene. CDR3 amino acids: CASSLGGGDYEQYF. DNA for the CDR3: TGTGCCAGCAGCTTAGGTGGGGGGGACTACGAGCAGTACTTC.

Turning to this clone: One end of the junction does not line up with germline, which may come from a read error. V gene TRBV28 combines with J gene TRBJ1-2, with D tentatively TRBD1 (6 bases). This CDR3 region has 13 residues. Germline V gene lookup returns CDR1 MDHEN and CDR2 SYDVKM. CDR3 residues: CASSFRGQPKGGF. As DNA, the CDR3 is TGTGCCAGCAGTTTTCGGGGACAACCGAAAGGGGGCTTC.

The gene calls are TRBV10-3 and TRBJ2-1; no clear D gene. Trimming cost V 6 bases and J 2 bases, with 5 bases left between them. Germline V gene data show CDR1 as ENHRY and CDR2 as SYGVKD. The CDR3 extends over 12 amino acids. CDR3: CAISATYNEQFF. The CDR3 DNA reads as TGTGCCATCAGCGCGACCTACAATGAGCAGTTCTTC.

The chain uses TRBV18 and TRBJ2-7, with D perhaps TRBD1 (5 bases). Trimming cost V 3 bases and J 2 bases, with 14 bases left between them. The CDR3 contains 15 residues. The germline V gene encodes CDR1 KGHSH and CDR2 LQKENI. The chain's CDR3 is CASSPGQSLTYEQYF. CDR3 nucleotides: TGTGCCAGCTCACCGGGGCAGAGCCTTACCTACGAGCAGTACTTC.

The V and J genes are TRBV7-3 and TRBJ2-7; 8 bases are a match to TRBD1. The trim removed 5 bases at V and 3 bases at J, leaving 12 bases unmatched. The CDR3 length is 16 residues. From germline, CDR1 is SGHTA and CDR2 FQGTGA. The CDR3 DNA reads as TGTGCCAGCAGCCCAAACGGGGCAGGGGGCGGCTACGAGCAGTACTTC. Amino acid sequence: CASSPNGAGGGYEQYF.

V gene TRBV30 combines with J gene TRBJ2-1, with 7 bases matching TRBD2. This CDR3 contains 15 residues. The J segment lost 8 bases and the V segment lost 2 bases, leaving 12 bases of the junction unmatched. Germline lookup yields CDR1 GTSNPN and CDR2 SVGIG (reference sequence). In DNA, the CDR3 is TGTGCCTGGAGTACCGGGGGGTCGGTTGGCGATGAGCAGTTCTTC. It yields the protein CAWSTGGSVGDEQFF.